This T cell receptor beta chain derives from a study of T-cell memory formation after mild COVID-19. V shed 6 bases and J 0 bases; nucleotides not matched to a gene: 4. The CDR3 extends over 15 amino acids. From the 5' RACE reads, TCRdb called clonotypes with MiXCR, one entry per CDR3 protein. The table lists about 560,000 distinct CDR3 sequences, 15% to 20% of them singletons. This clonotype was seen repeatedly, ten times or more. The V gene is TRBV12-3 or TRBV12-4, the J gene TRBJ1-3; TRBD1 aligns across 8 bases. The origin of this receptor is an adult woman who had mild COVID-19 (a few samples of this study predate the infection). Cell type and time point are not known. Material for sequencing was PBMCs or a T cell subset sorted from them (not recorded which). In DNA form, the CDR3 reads TGTGCCAGCAGCCGCACAGGGGGCTCTGGAAACACCATATATTTT. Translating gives CASSRTGGSGNTIYF.